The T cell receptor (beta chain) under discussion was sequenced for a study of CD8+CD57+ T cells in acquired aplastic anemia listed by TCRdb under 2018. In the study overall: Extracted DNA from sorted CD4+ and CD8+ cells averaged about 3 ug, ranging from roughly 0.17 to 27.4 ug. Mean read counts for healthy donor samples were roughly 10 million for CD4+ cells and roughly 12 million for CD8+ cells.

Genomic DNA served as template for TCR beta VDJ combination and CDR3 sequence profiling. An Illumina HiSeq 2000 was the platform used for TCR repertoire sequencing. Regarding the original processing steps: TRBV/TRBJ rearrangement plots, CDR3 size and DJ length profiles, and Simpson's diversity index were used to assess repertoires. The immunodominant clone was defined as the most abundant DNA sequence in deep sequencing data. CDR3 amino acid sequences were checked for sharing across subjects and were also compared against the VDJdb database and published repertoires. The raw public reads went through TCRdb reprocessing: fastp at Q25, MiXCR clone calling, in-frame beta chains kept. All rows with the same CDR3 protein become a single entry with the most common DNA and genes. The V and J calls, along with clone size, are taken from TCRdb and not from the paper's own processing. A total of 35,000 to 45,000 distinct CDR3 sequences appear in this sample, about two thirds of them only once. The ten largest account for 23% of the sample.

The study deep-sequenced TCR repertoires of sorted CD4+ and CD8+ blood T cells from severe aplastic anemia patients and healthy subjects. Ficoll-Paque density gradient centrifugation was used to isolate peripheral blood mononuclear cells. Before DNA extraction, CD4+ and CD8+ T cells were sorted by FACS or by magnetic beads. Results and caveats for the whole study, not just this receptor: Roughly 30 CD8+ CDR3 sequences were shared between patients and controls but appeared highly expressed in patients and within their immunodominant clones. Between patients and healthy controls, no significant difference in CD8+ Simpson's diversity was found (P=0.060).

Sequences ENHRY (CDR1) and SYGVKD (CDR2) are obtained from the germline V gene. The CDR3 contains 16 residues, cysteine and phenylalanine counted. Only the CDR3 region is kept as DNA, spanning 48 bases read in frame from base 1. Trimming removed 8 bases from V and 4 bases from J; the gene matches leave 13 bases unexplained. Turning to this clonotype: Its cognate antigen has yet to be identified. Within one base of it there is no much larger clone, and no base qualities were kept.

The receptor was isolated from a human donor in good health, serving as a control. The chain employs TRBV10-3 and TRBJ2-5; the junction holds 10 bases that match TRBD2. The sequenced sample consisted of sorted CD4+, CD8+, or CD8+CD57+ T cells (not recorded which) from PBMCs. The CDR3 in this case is CAIAEREGFLGETQYF. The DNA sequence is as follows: TGTGCCATCGCCGAGCGGGAGGGTTTCTTGGGAGAGACCCAGTACTTC.